This TCR beta chain was recorded in a study of regulatory T cells in long-lasting Graves disease. Notes on the study in general: Newly diagnosed Graves' patients had higher TCR diversity than persistent ones.

The sample's time point: newly diagnosed GD, antithyroid drugs for less than 3 months. Scientists built the TCR library using RNA that was extracted from PBMCs. TCR beta libraries were built with iRepertoire HTBI primers and Arm-PCR of CDR3 regions. Each CDR3 protein gets one entry after TCRdb re-called the multiplex PCR reads with MiXCR. The sample records about 240,000 distinct CDR3 sequences, 20% to 25% being singletons. This clonotype was counted many times. What it recognizes is unknown. The specimen was peripheral blood mononuclear cells (PBMCs), collected at new diagnosis, from a patient treated with antithyroid drugs. The TCR originated in a female donor with Graves disease.

CDR3 amino acids: CASSLALAGARNEQFF. CDR3 nucleotides: TGTGCCAGCAGCTTGGCGCTAGCGGGAGCCCGCAATGAGCAGTTCTTC. The rearrangement joins TRBV5-6 to TRBJ2-1, with TRBD2 identical over 10 bases. J was trimmed by 6 bases and V by 0 bases; bases with no gene match: 6. From germline, CDR1 is SGHDT and CDR2 YYEEEE. The CDR3 consists of 16 residues.